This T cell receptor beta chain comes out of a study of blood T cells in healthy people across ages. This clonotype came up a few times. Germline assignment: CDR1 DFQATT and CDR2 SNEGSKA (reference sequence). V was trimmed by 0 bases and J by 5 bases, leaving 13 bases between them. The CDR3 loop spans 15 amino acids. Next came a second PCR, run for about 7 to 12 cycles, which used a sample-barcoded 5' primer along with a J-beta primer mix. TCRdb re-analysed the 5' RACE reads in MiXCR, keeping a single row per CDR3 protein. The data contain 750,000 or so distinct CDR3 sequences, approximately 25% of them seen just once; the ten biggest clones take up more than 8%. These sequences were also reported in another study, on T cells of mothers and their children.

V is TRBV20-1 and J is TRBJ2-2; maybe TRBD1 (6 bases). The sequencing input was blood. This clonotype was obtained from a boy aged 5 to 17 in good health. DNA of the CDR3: TGCAGTGCTAGAGAGGCAGGGGCCCCGACCGGGGAGCTGTTTTTT. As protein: CSAREAGAPTGELFF.